This is a list of T cell receptor beta chains from one sample in a study of graft-versus-host responses after intestinal transplantation. Profiled with immunoSEQ multiplex PCR; TCRdb holds only in-frame clones, not every one. The sample yields around 54,000 clones, about 89% seen once. Sequenced here: PBMCs, sampled 650 to 690 days after intestinal transplant. The receptors shown here come from a human patient who received an intestinal transplant, so some T cells may come from the graft donor. CDR3s include the opening cysteine and the closing phenylalanine or tryptophan. Fields, in order: clone size, J gene, D gene, V gene, CDR3 protein, CDR3 DNA. D genes are given only for firm matches. Not all rows give a size; the values are once, few, many and, for expanded clones, a class.

size: NA; J: TRBJ1-1; D: NA; V: TRBV7-2; CDR3: CASSSEVGGLDTEAFF; DNA: TGTGCCAGCAGCTCGGAGGTGGGGGGGCTTGACACTGAAGCTTTCTTT
size: NA; J: TRBJ2-7; D: TRBD1; V: TRBV5-1; CDR3: CASSLRWGQISYEQYF; DNA: TGCGCCAGCAGCTTGCGATGGGGACAGATCTCCTACGAGCAGTACTTC
size: once; J: TRBJ1-2; D: NA; V: TRBV21-1; CDR3: CASSKALGTADLGYGYTF; DNA: TGTGCCAGCAGCAAAGCCCTGGGCACTGCGGACTTAGGCTATGGCTACACCTTC
size: NA; J: TRBJ2-2; D: NA; V: TRBV7-9; CDR3: CASSLVGHFTGELFF; DNA: TGTGCCAGCAGCTTAGTAGGACATTTCACCGGGGAGCTGTTTTTT
size: NA; J: TRBJ2-5; D: TRBD2; V: TRBV14; CDR3: CASSLGLGGETQYF; DNA: TGTGCCAGCAGCTTGGGACTAGGTGGTGAGACCCAGTACTTC
size: NA; J: TRBJ1-5; D: NA; V: TRBV11-2; CDR3: CASSGDVNQPQHF; DNA: TGTGCCAGCAGCGGGGACGTCAATCAGCCCCAGCATTTT
size: NA; J: TRBJ2-7; D: NA; V: TRBV7-6; CDR3: CASSLAGRSSYEQYF; DNA: TGTGCCAGCAGCTTAGCGGGCCGAAGCTCCTACGAGCAGTACTTC
size: NA; J: TRBJ2-5; D: NA; V: TRBV30; CDR3: CAWSSSGETQYF; DNA: TGTGCCTGGAGCTCCTCCGGAGAGACCCAGTACTTC
size: NA; J: TRBJ2-4; D: NA; V: TRBV27; CDR3: CASSRQTSMYRDIQYF; DNA: TGTGCCAGCAGCCGCCAAACTAGTATGTATCGGGACATTCAGTACTTC
size: NA; J: TRBJ1-4; D: TRBD1; V: TRBV5-4; CDR3: CASSLGGTVNEKLFF; DNA: TGTGCCAGCAGCTTGGGGGGGACAGTGAATGAAAAACTGTTTTTT
size: NA; J: TRBJ1-1; D: NA; V: TRBV5-6; CDR3: CASSLLMTEAFF; DNA: TGTGCCAGCAGTTTACTGATGACTGAAGCTTTCTTT
size: NA; J: TRBJ1-2; D: TRBD1; V: TRBV5-1; CDR3: CASSSTGRGYTF; DNA: TGCGCCAGCAGCTCGACAGGGAGAGGCTACACCTTC
size: NA; J: TRBJ2-5; D: TRBD1; V: TRBV23-1; CDR3: CASIRGLGTGQETQYF; DNA: TGCGCCAGCATTAGGGGGCTCGGAACGGGACAAGAGACCCAGTACTTC
size: NA; J: TRBJ1-2; D: NA; V: TRBV7-9; CDR3: CASSHPGRGVDYGYTF; DNA: TGTGCCAGCAGCCATCCCGGACGGGGCGTGGACTATGGCTACACCTTC
size: NA; J: TRBJ2-1; D: NA; V: TRBV9; CDR3: CASSEGVEQFF; DNA: TGTGCCAGCAGCGAGGGGGTTGAGCAGTTCTTC
size: NA; J: TRBJ2-7; D: NA; V: TRBV27; CDR3: CASSYRTADKSYEQYF; DNA: TGTGCCAGCAGTTATCGAACCGCGGACAAGTCCTACGAGCAGTACTTC
size: NA; J: TRBJ2-2; D: NA; V: TRBV19; CDR3: CASSIGLNTGELFF; DNA: TGTGCCAGTAGTATAGGTCTGAACACCGGGGAGCTGTTTTTT
size: NA; J: TRBJ2-5; D: TRBD2; V: TRBV10-2; CDR3: CASMTPSGERPYTQYF; DNA: TGCGCCAGCATGACACCTAGCGGGGAGCGCCCTTATACCCAGTACTTC
size: NA; J: TRBJ2-5; D: NA; V: TRBV7-9; CDR3: CASSLGGRVGETQYF; DNA: TGTGCCAGCAGCTTAGGTGGCCGGGTGGGAGAGACCCAGTACTTC
size: NA; J: TRBJ1-4; D: NA; V: TRBV4-1; CDR3: CASSGGLEKLFF; DNA: TGCGCCAGCAGCGGGGGGCTTGAAAAACTGTTTTTT
size: NA; J: TRBJ2-2; D: NA; V: TRBV5-4; CDR3: CASSLESGELFF; DNA: TGTGCCAGCAGCTTGGAATCCGGGGAGCTGTTTTTT
size: NA; J: TRBJ2-3; D: TRBD2; V: TRBV5-8; CDR3: CASSLERGGLLGTDTQYF; DNA: TGTGCCAGCAGCCTAGAGCGGGGGGGCCTTTTAGGCACAGATACGCAGTATTTT
size: NA; J: TRBJ1-2; D: TRBD1; V: TRBV2; CDR3: CASSEVLVTGGSYGYTF; DNA: TGTGCCAGCAGTGAAGTCCTCGTGACAGGGGGGTCCTATGGCTACACCTTC
size: NA; J: TRBJ2-7; D: NA; V: TRBV9; CDR3: CASSVAPDSSSYEQYF; DNA: TGTGCCAGCAGCGTAGCCCCGGACAGTTCATCCTACGAGCAGTACTTC
size: NA; J: TRBJ2-6; D: NA; V: TRBV30; CDR3: CAWKGDSGANVLTF; DNA: TGTGCCTGGAAAGGGGACTCTGGGGCCAACGTCCTGACTTTC
size: NA; J: TRBJ1-6; D: NA; V: TRBV2; CDR3: CASSEQGTSPLHF; DNA: TGTGCCAGCAGTGAACAGGGGACCTCACCCCTCCACTTT
size: few; J: TRBJ2-1; D: TRBD2; V: TRBV6-4; CDR3: CASSEEGTSGGNEQFF; DNA: TGTGCCAGCAGTGAAGAAGGGACTAGCGGGGGTAATGAGCAGTTCTTC
size: NA; J: TRBJ1-3; D: NA; V: TRBV20-1; CDR3: CSASQGNTIYF; DNA: TGCAGTGCAAGCCAGGGAAACACCATATATTTT
size: NA; J: TRBJ1-1; D: NA; V: TRBV6-1; CDR3: CASSRRQPGKTEAFF; DNA: TGTGCCAGCAGTCGGAGACAACCCGGGAAGACTGAAGCTTTCTTT
size: NA; J: TRBJ2-3; D: NA; V: TRBV10-2; CDR3: CASSEWGTDTQYF; DNA: TGCGCCAGCAGTGAGTGGGGCACAGATACGCAGTATTTT
size: NA; J: TRBJ1-2; D: TRBD1; V: TRBV18; CDR3: CASSRGTDRARGYTF; DNA: TGTGCCAGCTCACGAGGTACTGACAGGGCGAGGGGCTACACCTTC
size: NA; J: TRBJ2-5; D: TRBD2; V: TRBV11-2; CDR3: CASSLSGGKTQYF; DNA: TGTGCCAGCAGCTTAAGCGGGGGGAAGACCCAGTACTTC
size: NA; J: TRBJ1-4; D: NA; V: TRBV7-2; CDR3: CASSLLWGGSEKLFF; DNA: TGTGCCAGCAGCTTGCTCTGGGGAGGTAGTGAAAAACTGTTTTTT
size: once; J: TRBJ1-1; D: NA; V: TRBV6-6; CDR3: CASSYSGQEAFF; DNA: TGTGCCAGCAGTTACTCGGGGCAGGAAGCTTTCTTT
size: NA; J: TRBJ1-2; D: TRBD1; V: TRBV7-8; CDR3: CASSLAGDRGSYGYTF; DNA: TGTGCCAGCAGCCTAGCCGGGGACAGGGGGAGTTATGGCTACACCTTC
size: NA; J: TRBJ2-3; D: TRBD1; V: TRBV19; CDR3: CATRTGGLTDTQYF; DNA: TGTGCCACCCGGACAGGGGGCCTCACAGATACGCAGTATTTT
size: once; J: TRBJ2-4; D: TRBD1; V: TRBV5-1; CDR3: CATVGQGRDIQYF; DNA: TGCGCCACCGTTGGACAGGGGCGGGACATTCAGTACTTC
size: NA; J: TRBJ1-5; D: TRBD1; V: TRBV6-5; CDR3: CASSTQGGQPQHF; DNA: TGTGCCAGCAGTACACAGGGGGGTCAGCCCCAGCATTTT
size: NA; J: TRBJ1-2; D: TRBD1; V: TRBV19; CDR3: CASSHPGQGSYGYTF; DNA: TGTGCCAGTAGTCACCCCGGACAGGGTTCTTATGGCTACACCTTC
size: NA; J: TRBJ2-5; D: NA; V: TRBV5-6; CDR3: CASSLGQLQETQYF; DNA: TGTGCCAGCAGCTTAGGACAGTTACAAGAGACCCAGTACTTC